This T cell receptor beta chain was captured in a study of OX40 agonist ivuxolimab in advanced cancers. Whole-study context: A mean age of roughly 62 years, range roughly 20 to 80, was recorded, and about 83% were male.

Notes on this clone: Its specificity is not known.

The CDR3 loop spans 21 amino acids. Germline values: CDR1 LGHNA, CDR2 YSLEER. The V segment lost 0 bases and the J segment 0 bases; nucleotides outside the gene matches: 13. Overall study results and limits: Averaged across samples, CD8+ T cells carried more expanded clones than CD4+ did.

Repertoires were generated with immunoSEQ multiplex PCR, while TCRdb's copy carries only in-frame clones and drops some. The sample records 85,000 to 100,000 clones, around 90% being singletons. The rearrangement joins TRBV4-3 to TRBJ2-6, with 8 nucleotides matching TRBD1. The sequence derives from an adult with an advanced solid tumor such as melanoma, head and neck, liver or kidney cancer. Sequenced material: CD4+ or CD8+ T cells sorted from blood, taken in a trial of the OX40 agonist ivuxolimab. CDR3 loop: CASSQDPPQQGVGSGANVLTF. The CDR3 nucleotides read TGCGCCAGCAGCCAAGACCCTCCGCAACAGGGGGTGGGCTCTGGGGCCAACGTCCTGACTTTC.